This entry lists 26 T cell receptor beta chains sequenced from one sample in a study of human T cells and chemical hapten exposure. TCRdb re-called the RACE reads with MiXCR, one entry per CDR3 protein. This table holds more than 150,000 distinct CDR3 sequences, about 31% found once. The time point: pre-sensitization, week 0. Treatment described: therapeutic diphenylcyclopropenone sensitization with weekly scalp DPC. This material consisted of whole blood, taken in connection with sensitization to the hapten diphenylcyclopropenone (DPC). The receptors come from a woman aged 30 to 39 with alopecia areata. Some clones in this sample may be carry-over from other donors' samples.

This clonotype came up a few times. This chain connects TRBV7-2 to TRBJ2-3, with 12 bases identical to TRBD2. Per germline, CDR1 SGHTA and CDR2 FQGNSA. The trim removed 5 bases at V and 1 base at J, leaving 4 bases unmatched. The CDR3 is made up of 16 amino acids. CDR3 amino acids: CASSPLAGGRTDTQYF. The DNA for the CDR3 is TGTGCCAGCAGCCCCCTAGCGGGGGGGCGCACAGATACGCAGTATTTT.

This clonotype has only a few counts. The J gene is TRBJ2-5, the V gene TRBV2; D is unclear. The V gene lost 7 bases and the J gene lost 5 bases, with 11 bases spanning the gap. Germline V CDR1 and CDR2: SNHLY, FYNNEI. The CDR3 is 12 residues long. The CDR3 protein is CASTEPAETQYF. DNA for the CDR3: TGTGCCAGCACTGAGCCCGCTGAGACCCAGTACTTC.

This chain joins TRBV27 and TRBJ2-5, with 10 bases that match TRBD1. Losses at the gene ends were 4 bases for V and 1 base for J; bases not matched to a gene: 6. CDR1 MNHEY and CDR2 SMNVEV come from the germline V gene (reference sequence). The CDR3 loop spans 16 amino acids. CDR3 amino acids: CASSSHRDRGQETQYF. The CDR3 DNA sequence: TGTGCCAGCAGTTCACACCGGGACAGGGGCCAAGAGACCCAGTACTTC.

The genes are TRBV7-9 and TRBJ2-3, with D possibly being TRBD1 (5 bases). V lost 11 bases to trimming and J lost 1 base, with 13 bases between them. CDR3 length equals 13 residues. Germline V CDR1 and CDR2: SEHNR, FQNEAQ (reference sequence). The CDR3 here is CAGQDTRTDTQYF. In nucleotides, the CDR3 is TGTGCCGGGCAGGACACCCGCACAGATACGCAGTATTTT.

This chain uses TRBV7-2 with TRBJ2-3, with D tentatively TRBD2 (6 bases). Germline CDR1 SGHTA, CDR2 FQGNSA. V lost 1 base and J 3 bases, leaving 11 bases between the germline ends. The CDR3 is made up of 15 amino acids. The CDR3 DNA follows: TGTGCCAGCAGCTTAGGATCGGGGGTTACAGATACGCAGTATTTT. Translation: CASSLGSGVTDTQYF.

V usage is TRBV27 and J usage is TRBJ1-3; D unresolved. This CDR3 has 14 residues. The germline CDR1 and CDR2 sequences are MNHEY and SMNVEV (reference sequence). With 2 bases removed from V and 0 bases from J, the gap between germline ends came to 5 bases. The CDR3, as DNA: TGTGCCAGCAGTTTAACGGTCTCTGGAAACACCATATATTTT. It translates to CASSLTVSGNTIYF.

V gene TRBV7-9 combines with J gene TRBJ1-1; D remains ambiguous. Germline CDR1 is SEHNR and CDR2 is FQNEAQ (reference sequence). Trimming left V 5 bases short and J 6 bases short, with 16 bases between. The CDR3 extends over 14 amino acids. CDR3 protein: CASSLLGARAEAFF. CDR3 bases: TGTGCCAGCAGCCTCCTTGGAGCAAGGGCTGAAGCTTTCTTT.

V gene TRBV28 combines with J gene TRBJ2-1, with 10 bases matching TRBD2. CDR1 MDHEN and CDR2 SYDVKM come from the germline V gene. The CDR3 is 14 residues long. With V trimmed by 2 bases and J by 9 bases, 4 bases remained unmatched. The CDR3 sequence is CASSLTSGTGEQFF. DNA for the CDR3: TGTGCCAGCAGTTTAACTAGCGGGACTGGTGAGCAGTTCTTC.

The rearrangement links TRBV7-2 to TRBJ2-4; possibly TRBD1 or TRBD2 for D (5 bases each). This CDR3 is built from 14 residues. Germline CDR1 SGHTA, CDR2 FQGNSA. Trimming removed 6 bases at V and 6 bases at J, with 15 bases between. The CDR3 spells CASSPGTASNIQYF. The CDR3 DNA sequence: TGTGCCAGCAGTCCCGGGACGGCGTCAAACATTCAGTACTTC. The variable domain in full, with the rest retrieved from reference TRBV7-2 and TRBJ2-4, is GAGVSQSPSNKVTEKGKDVELRCDPISGHTALYWYRQSLGQGLEFLIYFQGNSAPDKSGLPSDRFSAERTGGSVSTLTIQRTQQEDSAVYLCASSPGTASNIQYFGAGTRLSVL.

The rearrangement joins TRBV7-7 to TRBJ2-3, with 10 bases lining up with TRBD2. The CDR3 consists of 15 residues. The germline CDR1 and CDR2 sequences are SSHAT and FNYEAQ (reference sequence). V lost 5 bases and J lost 6; bases outside the gene matches: 8. The CDR3 region is CASSPAPAGGDTQYF. The DNA for the CDR3 is TGTGCCAGCAGCCCAGCCCCAGCGGGGGGGGATACGCAGTATTTT.

In this sample, this clonotype turned up a few times. The V gene is TRBV9, the J gene TRBJ2-1; D unresolved. Germline values: CDR1 SGDLS, CDR2 YYNGEE. The CDR3 has 13 amino acids. Trimming stripped 0 bases from V and 5 bases from J, with 6 bases between. In DNA form, the CDR3 reads TGTGCCAGCAGCGTAGACCCGGACAATGAGCAGTTCTTC. Translated: CASSVDPDNEQFF.

The chain has TRBV12-3 or TRBV12-4 and TRBJ2-5; D is unresolved. Trimming took 3 bases from V and 1 from J, leaving 6 bases between them. This CDR3 region has 13 residues. CDR3 nucleotide sequence: TGTGCCAGCAGTTTCGGGTTCCAAGAGACCCAGTACTTC. Its translation: CASSFGFQETQYF.

This rearrangement joins TRBV28 to TRBJ1-6; no firm D call. Germline values: CDR1 MDHEN, CDR2 SYDVKM. Trimming left V 8 bases short and J 5 bases short, with 10 bases between. The CDR3 loop spans 13 amino acids. CDR3 DNA sequence: TGTGCCAGCGTTCGGGGAGATAATTCACCCCTCCACTTT. Encoded protein: CASVRGDNSPLHF.

The gene calls are TRBV4-3 and TRBJ2-3, with D possibly being TRBD2 (6 bases). Per germline, CDR1 LGHNA and CDR2 YSLEER. V was clipped by 0 bases and J by 5 bases, with 12 bases between them. The CDR3 covers 15 residues. In nucleotides, the CDR3 is TGCGCCAGCAGCCAAGAACCGGGAGCGGTAGATACGCAGTATTTT. It is translated as CASSQEPGAVDTQYF.

V and J are TRBV7-2 and TRBJ1-5; TRBD1 agrees at 7 bases. This CDR3 has 13 amino acids. Germline lookup yields CDR1 SGHTA and CDR2 FQGNSA. V lost 4 bases and J lost 7; bases outside the gene matches: 4. The CDR3 region is CASSYRGGQPQHF. DNA for the CDR3: TGTGCCAGCAGCTACAGGGGAGGGCAGCCCCAGCATTTT. Using reference TRBV7-2 and TRBJ1-5 for the parts outside the CDR3, the full variable domain is GAGVSQSPSNKVTEKGKDVELRCDPISGHTALYWYRQSLGQGLEFLIYFQGNSAPDKSGLPSDRFSAERTGGSVSTLTIQRTQQEDSAVYLCASSYRGGQPQHFGDGTRLSIL.

Ten or more counts support this clonotype. The junction differs from germline at one of its ends, possibly a read error. The chain has TRBV29-1 and TRBJ2-3, with 8 bases matching TRBD2. Germline assignment: CDR1 SQVTM and CDR2 ANQGSEA. The CDR3 runs to 13 residues. The CDR3 spells CSVQSGSRDTQYF. CDR3 in DNA: TGCAGCGTTCAGAGCGGGAGCAGAGATACGCAGTATTTT.

The chain links TRBV29-1 to TRBJ2-3; D possibly uses TRBD1 or TRBD2 (6 bases each). This CDR3 spans 17 amino acids. Germline-derived CDR1 and CDR2 are SQVTM and ANQGSEA. The V and J ends lost 4 bases and 2 bases respectively, with 22 bases between them. This chain's CDR3 is CSVVDGGSGAFTDTQYF. CDR3 nucleotides: TGCAGCGTTGTAGATGGCGGCTCGGGGGCCTTCACAGATACGCAGTATTTT.

This clonotype occurred a few times. The CDR3, as DNA: TGTGCCAGCAGCTTAGCGGGGGGGACGAACACCGGGGAGCTGTTTTTT. It translates to CASSLAGGTNTGELFF. The J gene is TRBJ2-2, the V gene TRBV7-7; 7 nucleotides match TRBD2. This CDR3 has 16 residues. Germline CDR1 SSHAT, CDR2 FNYEAQ (reference sequence). After removal of 0 bases from V and 0 bases from J, the junction contained 1 base not matched to a gene. Using reference TRBV7-7 and TRBJ2-2 for the parts outside the CDR3, the full variable domain is GAGVSQSPRYKVTKRGQDVTLRCDPISSHATLYWYQQALGQGPEFLTYFNYEAQPDKSGLPSDRFSAERPEGSISTLTIQRTEQRDSAMYRCASSLAGGTNTGELFFGEGSRLTVL.

V is TRBV5-1 and J is TRBJ2-5; TRBD1 matches at 9 bases. CDR1 SGHRS and CDR2 YFSETQ come from the germline V gene. This CDR3 has 15 amino acids. V lost 1 base and J lost 5; bases outside the gene matches: 6. This CDR3 is CASSLRDREKETQYF. The DNA of the CDR3 is TGCGCCAGCAGCTTGCGGGACAGGGAGAAGGAGACCCAGTACTTC. The variable domain in full, completed from reference TRBV5-1 and TRBJ2-5, reads KAGVTQTPRYLIKTRGQQVTLSCSPISGHRSVSWYQQTPGQGLQFLFEYFSETQRNKGNFPGRFSGRQFSNSRSEMNVSTLELGDSALYLCASSLRDREKETQYFGPGTRLLVL.

The chain has TRBV11-2 and TRBJ2-1; D unresolved. The germline gives CDR1 SGHAT, CDR2 FQNNGV. The germline V and J ends were trimmed by 3 bases and 7 bases, with 7 bases remaining between them. The CDR3 sequence is 12 residues long. The CDR3 nucleotides are TGTGCCAGCAGCTTTACGGAAAATGAGCAGTTCTTC. Amino acids: CASSFTENEQFF.

V gene TRBV5-1 combines with J gene TRBJ1-1, with D tentatively TRBD1 (6 bases). This CDR3 has 15 residues. CDR1 is SGHRS and CDR2 is YFSETQ in the germline V gene. V was cut by 4 bases and J by 7 bases, with 20 bases left in between. CDR3 region: CASSLQGGDGSEAFF. The CDR3 DNA sequence: TGCGCCAGCAGCCTGCAAGGGGGAGACGGGAGTGAAGCTTTCTTT.

This clonotype has more than one count but fewer than ten. This sequence joins TRBV25-1 and TRBJ2-7, with a weak D call TRBD1 (6 bases). Trimming stripped 6 bases from V and 3 bases from J, with 12 bases between. This CDR3 is 13 amino acids long. CDR1 is MGHDK, CDR2 SYGVNS, per germline. CDR3 region: CASSRTGHYEQYF. DNA for the CDR3: TGTGCCAGCAGCAGAACAGGGCACTACGAGCAGTACTTC.

This clonotype has a handful of counts. This chain joins TRBV7-8 and TRBJ1-1; D is unclear. Per germline, CDR1 SGHVS and CDR2 FQNEAQ. The CDR3 loop spans 14 amino acids. The germline V and J ends were trimmed by 3 bases and 0 bases, with 8 bases remaining between them. The CDR3 sequence is CASSFGRLNTEAFF. In DNA, the CDR3 is TGTGCCAGCAGCTTCGGCAGGCTGAACACTGAAGCTTTCTTT.

V is TRBV5-6 and J is TRBJ1-2; 8 positions agree with TRBD1. The J segment lost 0 bases and the V segment lost 0 bases, leaving 4 bases of the junction unmatched. The length of the CDR3 is 16 residues. Germline lookup yields CDR1 SGHDT and CDR2 YYEEEE. CDR3 sequence (DNA): TGTGCCAGCAGCTTGGAGAGGACAGGGTCTAACTATGGCTACACCTTC. It encodes CASSLERTGSNYGYTF.

The chain links TRBV7-6 to TRBJ2-1; D may correspond to TRBD1 or TRBD2 (5 bases each). The CDR3 length is 14 residues. V dropped 1 base and J dropped 10 bases, with 14 bases sitting between them. CDR1 and CDR2 from the germline V gene are SGHVS and FNYEAQ. CDR3 sequence: CASSLGEGWGEQFF. CDR3 DNA: TGTGCCAGCAGCTTAGGTGAGGGATGGGGCGAGCAGTTCTTC.

The chain is built from TRBV2 and TRBJ1-1; tentative D call: TRBD1 (5 bases). Trimming removed 11 bases at V and 0 bases at J, with 16 bases between. This CDR3 is built from 14 residues. Germline CDR1 reads SNHLY; CDR2 reads FYNNEI. In DNA form, the CDR3 reads TGTGCCGTCAGGGACGGAATATTGAACACTGAAGCTTTCTTT. It encodes CAVRDGILNTEAFF.